Below, 32 T cell receptor beta chains from the same sample are listed, as sequenced in a study of T cells in Graves' hyperthyroidism and ophthalmopathy (dated 2019 in TCRdb). Receptor libraries were prepared by multiplex PCR. Sequencing relied on an Illumina HiSeq 2000. The TCR beta CDR3 regions were amplified from the RNA transcripts. For the first round of RT-PCR on the TCR CDR3, the HTBI primer set was used together with the Qiagen OneStep RT-PCR kit. The public reads were reprocessed in TCRdb via fastp at Q25 and MiXCR, keeping in-frame beta chains. Under each unique CDR3 protein, matching rows form one entry showing the most common genes and DNA. Present in this sample are 300,000 to 350,000 distinct CDR3 sequences, 15% to 20% of which were seen just once. In total, the top ten clones hold 15% to 17% of the sample. The sequencing sample was made of blood. The receptor set was obtained from a woman between 35 and 50 years old with Graves' ophthalmopathy.

This clonotype showed up many times. This chain joins TRBV13 and TRBJ2-5; D is unclear. This CDR3 has 14 amino acids. CDR1 is PRHDT, CDR2 FYEKMQ, per germline (reference sequence). V was trimmed by 3 bases and J by 0 bases, leaving 8 bases between them. CDR3 nucleotide sequence: TGTGCCAGCAGCTTTGAGCAGAACCAAGAGACCCAGTACTTC. The encoded protein is CASSFEQNQETQYF.

This clonotype was seen at least ten times. V usage is TRBV19 and J usage is TRBJ1-1; no clear D gene. CDR1 and CDR2 (germline): LNHDA, SQIVND (reference sequence). With 5 bases removed from V and 4 bases from J, the gap between germline ends came to 11 bases. CDR3 size: 13 residues. The CDR3 reads CASSSVGSTEAFF. The CDR3, as DNA: TGTGCCAGTAGTTCTGTGGGTAGCACTGAAGCTTTCTTT.

Many counts were recorded for this clonotype. The chain carries TRBV19 and TRBJ1-5, with 10 nucleotides matching TRBD1. Trimming removed 3 bases from V and 1 base from J; junction bases left unmatched: 6. This CDR3 contains 17 residues. The germline V gene has CDR1 LNHDA and CDR2 SQIVND (reference sequence). CDR3 sequence (DNA): TGTGCCAGTAGTATCCGGACAGGGGGAGGAAGCAATCAGCCCCAGCATTTT. Its protein is CASSIRTGGGSNQPQHF.

Ten or more counts support this clonotype. The chain is built from TRBV6-1 and TRBJ2-5; D unresolved. Trimming shortened V by 0 bases and J by 5 bases, and 13 bases separated the two germline ends. The CDR3 runs to 15 residues. The germline gives CDR1 MNHNS, CDR2 SASEGT. CDR3 sequence reads: CASSEADSRYETQYF. The CDR3 DNA reads as TGTGCCAGCAGTGAAGCCGACTCCCGGTATGAGACCCAGTACTTC.

This clonotype was found many times. This chain joins TRBV6-4 and TRBJ2-2, with 9 bases matching TRBD2. CDR3 length: 15 residues. Germline CDR1 and CDR2: MRHNA and SNTAGT. V lost 2 bases and J lost 4; bases outside the gene matches: 2. The CDR3 sequence is CASSDEAGGTGELFF. DNA of the CDR3: TGTGCCAGCAGTGACGAAGCGGGGGGCACCGGGGAGCTGTTTTTT.

This clonotype was picked up many times. The chain links TRBV9 to TRBJ2-5; D might be TRBD2 (6 bases). Per germline, CDR1 SGDLS and CDR2 YYNGEE. This CDR3 contains 15 residues. V lost 1 base and J 5 bases, leaving 15 bases between the germline ends. The CDR3 DNA is TGTGCCAGCAGCGTATCTCTCTGGGACTGGGAGACCCAGTACTTC. Amino acid sequence: CASSVSLWDWETQYF.

This clonotype has just one count. One junction end does not reproduce the germline sequence, and a read error may be involved. The chain has TRBV12-3 or TRBV12-4 and TRBJ2-7; no clear D gene. This CDR3 has 14 amino acids. CDR3 DNA: TGTGCCAGCAAAAAGGCTTTAAGCTCCTACGAGCAGTCCTTC. Its translation is CASKKALSSYEQSF.

This rearrangement joins TRBV20-1 to TRBJ1-1, with D perhaps matching TRBD1 (5 bases). The CDR3 runs to 13 residues. Germline CDR1 and CDR2: DFQATT and SNEGSKA (reference sequence). The germline V and J ends were trimmed by 1 base and 7 bases, with 13 bases remaining between them. In DNA, the CDR3 is TGCAGTGCTAGAGGACGGGGGGGTTTTGAAGCTTTCTTT. This encodes CSARGRGGFEAFF.

Turning to this clonotype: At one end, the junction sequence differs from germline, possibly due to a read error. The chain is built from TRBV12-3 or TRBV12-4 and TRBJ1-2; D unclear. This CDR3 comprises 14 residues. The CDR3 coding sequence is TGTGCCAGCAGTTCGAAAAGCTCCTTCTATGGCTACAACTTC. Encoded protein: CASSSKSSFYGYNF.

Many counts were recorded for this clonotype. The V and J genes are TRBV7-9 and TRBJ1-5; D is unresolved. CDR1 and CDR2 (germline): SEHNR, FQNEAQ (reference sequence). The CDR3 spans 12 residues. The V end was cut by 10 bases, the J end by 8 bases, with 15 bases between. The CDR3: CATSEDIKPQHF. In DNA, the CDR3 is TGTGCCACCTCGGAGGATATCAAGCCCCAGCATTTT.

This clonotype was seen at least ten times. The J gene is TRBJ2-2, the V gene TRBV10-3; D may correspond to TRBD1 or TRBD2 (5 bases each). The CDR3 has 16 residues. Germline CDR1 reads ENHRY; CDR2 reads SYGVKD. Trimming shortened V by 6 bases and J by 4 bases, and 18 bases separated the two germline ends. The CDR3 bases are TGTGCCATCAGCAACTTCCGGGACGAATTCACCGGGGAGCTGTTTTTT. The encoded protein is CAISNFRDEFTGELFF.

The rearrangement uses TRBV7-2 and TRBJ2-5; 7 nucleotides align to TRBD1. The CDR3 length is 15 residues. Looked up from germline, CDR1 is SGHTA and CDR2 is FQGNSA. J lost 3 bases, V lost 3 bases, and 7 bases had no gene match. The CDR3 spells CASSFSQGIKETQYF. Written as DNA, the CDR3 is TGTGCCAGCAGCTTTTCACAGGGGATAAAAGAGACCCAGTACTTC.

In this sample, this clonotype turned up many times. The chain is built from TRBV19 and TRBJ1-1, with 7 positions matching TRBD1. V dropped 7 bases and J dropped 5; count of bases not matched to a gene: 10. This CDR3 has 14 residues. Looked up from germline, CDR1 is LNHDA and CDR2 is SQIVND (reference sequence). The CDR3 reads CASTLDRVGTEAFF. The CDR3 nucleotides read TGTGCCAGTACTCTCGACAGGGTGGGGACTGAAGCTTTCTTT.

This clonotype has only a few counts. This chain joins TRBV7-6 and TRBJ2-5; D may be TRBD1 (5 bases). The V gene lost 1 base and the J gene lost 0 bases, with 12 bases spanning the gap. The CDR3 extends over 16 amino acids. The germline gives CDR1 SGHVS, CDR2 FNYEAQ. CDR3 nucleotide sequence: TGTGCCAGCAGCTTAGACAGGCTGACAGACCAAGAGACCCAGTACTTC. It translates to CASSLDRLTDQETQYF.

At least ten counts were recorded for this clonotype. This chain connects TRBV27 to TRBJ1-5; D is undetermined. CDR3 length: 15 residues. Per germline, CDR1 MNHEY and CDR2 SMNVEV (reference sequence). Trimming stripped 10 bases from V and 0 bases from J, with 16 bases between. In DNA, the CDR3 is TGTGCCACCCTCCGAGACGTAAATAGCAATCAGCCCCAGCATTTT. The encoded protein is CATLRDVNSNQPQHF.

This clonotype came up many times. V and J are TRBV25-1 and TRBJ2-3; D gene uncertain. CDR1 is MGHDK and CDR2 is SYGVNS in the germline V gene. This CDR3 has 13 residues. The ends were cut back, 4 bases at V and 6 bases at J, with 11 bases in the middle. The CDR3 bases are TGTGCCAGCAGTGGCGCCGGTATTGATACGCAGTATTTT. As protein: CASSGAGIDTQYF.

CDR3 residues: CSARKGGTGEAFF. CDR3 nucleotide sequence: TGCAGTGCTAGGAAAGGTGGTACAGGTGAAGCTTTCTTT. V is TRBV20-1 and J is TRBJ1-1, with D tentatively TRBD1 (5 bases). CDR1 and CDR2 (germline): DFQATT, SNEGSKA (reference sequence). The V end lost 3 bases, the J end lost 7 bases, and 15 bases lay between the germline ends. The CDR3 is 13 amino acids.

In its sample, this clonotype was seen many times. The gene calls are TRBV20-1 and TRBJ2-7, with D hard to call. Germline CDR1 is DFQATT and CDR2 is SNEGSKA (reference sequence). Deletions cut 5 bases from V and 3 bases from J, with 11 bases between. The CDR3 totals 12 residues. The CDR3 bases are TGCAGTGCTGAAGGCGTCAACTACGAGCAGTACTTC. Amino acid sequence: CSAEGVNYEQYF.

At least ten counts were recorded for this clonotype. The chain recombines TRBV12-5 with TRBJ2-5; D ambiguous. Germline CDR1 is LGHNT and CDR2 is FRNRAP. This CDR3 is 15 amino acids long. V lost 8 bases to trimming and J lost 5 bases, with 21 bases between them. CDR3 sequence: CASTPGRPVTETQYF. The DNA for the CDR3 is TGTGCTAGTACCCCCGGAAGACCCGTGACGGAGACCCAGTACTTC.

This clonotype has at least ten counts. The chain combines TRBV30 with TRBJ1-1; D remains unclear. Trimming pared 3 bases from V and 10 bases from J, leaving 12 bases between. Germline CDR1 GTSNPN, CDR2 SVGIG (reference sequence). This CDR3 is 11 amino acids long. The CDR3 region has the DNA TGTGCCTGGAGGGGTATTTCGGCAGCTTTCTTT. Protein product: CAWRGISAAFF.

This clonotype came up many times. The chain joins TRBV15 to TRBJ2-5; 8 bases are shared with TRBD1. The trim removed 3 bases at V and 3 bases at J, leaving 3 bases unmatched. Germline lookup yields CDR1 LNHNV and CDR2 YYDKDF (reference sequence). The CDR3 covers 14 residues. The DNA for the CDR3 is TGTGCCACCAGCAGGCCGGACAGGGAAGAGACCCAGTACTTC. It codes for CATSRPDREETQYF.

This clonotype was counted many times. The chain links TRBV11-2 to TRBJ1-1; a weak D match, TRBD1 (5 bases). Between the trimmed V and J ends, which lost 10 bases and 1 base, there was a span of 16 bases. The germline gives CDR1 SGHAT, CDR2 FQNNGV. This CDR3 is 14 amino acids long. The DNA for the CDR3 is TGTGCCACCGGGGGGGGGGATCGGAACACTGAAGCTTTCTTT. It translates to CATGGGDRNTEAFF.

This clonotype has at least ten counts. The rearrangement uses TRBV24-1 and TRBJ2-5; 9 bases line up with TRBD2. Germline-derived CDR1 and CDR2 are KGHDR and SFDVKD. The CDR3 runs 17 residues. Trimming removed 1 base from V and 4 bases from J; junction bases left unmatched: 9. The CDR3 protein is CATSDFGLAGSLETQYF. The DNA of the CDR3 is TGTGCCACCAGTGATTTCGGCCTAGCGGGAAGCTTAGAGACCCAGTACTTC.

This clonotype was seen ten or more times. The V gene is TRBV20-1, the J gene TRBJ2-7, with 11 bases that match TRBD1. V dropped 5 bases and J dropped 13; count of bases not matched to a gene: 19. Per the germline V gene, CDR1 is DFQATT and CDR2 is SNEGSKA (reference sequence). This CDR3 spans 15 amino acids. The CDR3 is CSADTAGQGGGAEYF. The CDR3 DNA reads TGCAGTGCTGACACAGCGGGACAGGGGGGAGGAGCGGAATACTTC.

This clonotype occurred many times. V and J are TRBV11-2 and TRBJ2-2; TRBD2 is a possible D gene (5 bases). This CDR3 is 15 amino acids long. Germline V gene sequence: CDR1 SGHAT, CDR2 FQNNGV. V lost 4 bases, J lost 2 bases, and 11 bases lay in between. The CDR3 loop reads CASSSDSLNTGELFF. CDR3 in DNA: TGTGCCAGCAGCTCGGACTCCCTCAACACCGGGGAGCTGTTTTTT.

This clonotype was seen at least ten times. The chain uses TRBV7-2 and TRBJ1-2; TRBD1 matches 9 bases. Trimming at V came to 5 bases and at J to 4 bases, leaving 8 bases not matched to a gene. Germline CDR1 is SGHTA and CDR2 is FQGNSA. This CDR3 comprises 15 residues. CDR3 amino acids: CASSPGQGSAYGYTF. The CDR3 region has the DNA TGTGCCAGCAGCCCCGGACAGGGGAGCGCCTATGGCTACACCTTC.

This clonotype was seen at least ten times. J is TRBJ2-6 and V is TRBV2, with D maybe TRBD1 (5 bases). Trimming cost V 4 bases and J 2 bases, with 12 bases left between them. CDR3 length: 16 amino acids. CDR1 is SNHLY, CDR2 FYNNEI, per germline. CDR3 sequence: CASSVKGPAGANVLTF. The CDR3 DNA reads as TGTGCCAGCAGTGTTAAGGGGCCGGCTGGGGCCAACGTCCTGACTTTC. The full variable domain, with the rest looked up from reference TRBV2 and TRBJ2-6, is EPEVTQTPSHQVTQMGQEVILRCVPISNHLYFYWYRQILGQKVEFLVSFYNNEISEKSEIFDDQFSVERPDGSNFTLKIRSTKLEDSAMYFCASSVKGPAGANVLTFGAGSRLTVL.

At least ten counts were recorded for this clonotype. Sequence at one end of the junction differs from germline and may be a read error. The chain is built from TRBV19 and TRBJ1-1; D remains ambiguous. CDR1 and CDR2 (germline): LNHDA, SQIVND (reference sequence). CDR3 size: 11 residues. DNA for the CDR3: TGTGCCACTAGTGGGAACACTGAAGCTTTCTTT. This sequence encodes CATSGNTEAFF.

This clonotype was seen many times. This chain uses TRBV10-2 with TRBJ1-1; TRBD1 is a possible D gene (5 bases). This CDR3 region has 15 residues. V lost 3 bases and J 1 base, leaving 12 bases between the germline ends. CDR1 WSHSY and CDR2 SAAADI come from the germline V gene. CDR3 sequence reads: CASSDPGRRNTEAFF. The CDR3 DNA follows: TGCGCCAGCAGTGATCCAGGGAGAAGGAACACTGAAGCTTTCTTT.

This clonotype appeared many times. The chain carries TRBV28 and TRBJ1-5; D is possibly TRBD1 (5 bases). The germline CDR1 and CDR2 sequences are MDHEN and SYDVKM. Trimming stripped 7 bases from V and 8 bases from J, with 12 bases between. CDR3 size: 12 residues. CDR3 protein: CASNQGIKPQHF. The CDR3 coding sequence is TGTGCCAGCAATCAGGGCATTAAGCCCCAGCATTTT.

This clonotype was seen at least ten times. The rearrangement links TRBV7-9 to TRBJ2-2; D not certain. Trimming removed 2 bases at V and 2 bases at J, with 3 bases between. The CDR3 is made up of 13 amino acids. Germline V gene sequence: CDR1 SEHNR, CDR2 FQNEAQ (reference sequence). The CDR3 region is CASSLSNTGELFF. CDR3 in DNA: TGTGCCAGCAGCTTATCAAACACCGGGGAGCTGTTTTTT.

This clonotype has a count of ten or more. The gene calls are TRBV28 and TRBJ1-1, with 9 bases identical to TRBD1. The germline V gene encodes CDR1 MDHEN and CDR2 SYDVKM. The CDR3 is 15 residues long. V dropped 5 bases and J dropped 5; count of bases not matched to a gene: 9. Here the CDR3 DNA reads TGTGCCAGCAGTCCGTGGACAGGGGCGAGGACTGAAGCTTTCTTT. Its protein product is CASSPWTGARTEAFF.